This TCR beta chain comes out of a study of neoadjuvant anti-PD-1 for oral cavity cancer. Notes on the study in general: Higher pretreatment Treg/Th17 ratios tracked higher pretreatment blood clonality.

Germline V gene data show CDR1 as MNHEY and CDR2 as SVGAGI. The V end lost 11 bases, the J end lost 1 base, and 15 bases lay between the germline ends. The CDR3 has 14 amino acids. With respect to this clone: Its specificity is unknown.

Six replicates per PBMC sample, mostly from roughly 500 ng of genomic DNA. Assay used: immunoSEQ multiplex PCR; TCRdb lists only in-frame clones, some missing. The sample holds around 13,000 clones, over 70% seen once. Time point specified: after neoadjuvant nivolumab, at surgical resection. V gene TRBV6-5 combines with J gene TRBJ2-1, with TRBD1 as a possible D gene (6 bases). The sample here was PBMCs, taken after nivolumab (anti-PD-1) treatment. The receptor was derived from a person aged 40 to 85 with oral cavity squamous cell carcinoma. The CDR3 reads CAGGAAASYNEQFF. In DNA form, the CDR3 reads TGTGCCGGGGGCGCCGCAGCTTCCTACAATGAGCAGTTCTTC.